A selection of T cell receptor beta chains follows, all from one sample in a study of T-cell memory formation after mild COVID-19. TCRdb re-derived calls from the 5' RACE reads in MiXCR, one entry per CDR3 protein. The sample lists 500,000 to 600,000 distinct CDR3 sequences; about a sixth were seen once. The sequenced material came from PBMCs or a T cell subset sorted from them (not recorded which). These receptors were taken from an adult woman who had mild COVID-19 (a few samples of this study predate the infection). Cell type and time point are not known. CDR3s include the opening cysteine and the closing phenylalanine or tryptophan. A D gene is named only where the DNA matches it firmly. Some rows mark clone size as missing; the rest say once, few, many or name a class of expanded clone.

v_gene	j_gene	abundance	d_gene	CDR3nt	CDR3aa
TRBV12-3/TRBV12-4	TRBJ1-1	few	-	TGTGCCAGCAGTTTAAATCGGGGATGGGGTGGACCTGAAGCTTTCTTT	CASSLNRGWGGPEAFF
TRBV27	TRBJ1-2	-	-	TGTGCCAGCAGAAATGCACAGGGCGGGAGCTATGGCTACACCTTC	CASRNAQGGSYGYTF
TRBV27	TRBJ2-6	-	-	TGTGCCAGCAGTTTACGGAACTCTGGGGCCAACGTCCTGACTTTC	CASSLRNSGANVLTF
TRBV4-1	TRBJ2-7	-	TRBD2	TGCGCCAGCGGACTGACTAGCGGGGCCTACGAGCAGTACTTC	CASGLTSGAYEQYF
TRBV9	TRBJ2-1	-	TRBD2	TGTGCCAGCAGCGCGGGACTAGCGGGGGACAATGAGCAGTTCTTC	CASSAGLAGDNEQFF
TRBV6-1	TRBJ1-5	-	-	TGTGCCAGCAGAGAGTCCCCGAATAGCAATCAGCCCCAGCATTTT	CASRESPNSNQPQHF
TRBV10-2	TRBJ2-7	few	-	TGCGCCAGCAAGGGAACGGGTGGACGCCCGGACGAGCAGTACTTC	CASKGTGGRPDEQYF
TRBV7-3	TRBJ1-1	many	TRBD1	TGTGCCAGCAGCGACAGGGGTAATACTGAAGCTTTCTTT	CASSDRGNTEAFF
TRBV20-1	TRBJ1-1	-	TRBD1	TGCAGTGCTGCGCGCTACAGGGGAACTGAAGCTTTCTTT	CSAARYRGTEAFF
TRBV12-3/TRBV12-4	TRBJ1-5	-	TRBD1	TGTGCCAGCAGTCCGCCGGGACAGGGGGCAAGTCAGCCCCAGCATTTT	CASSPPGQGASQPQHF
TRBV9	TRBJ2-7	few	TRBD1	TGTGCCAGCAGCACCCGGGACAGGGGTACCTACGAGCAGTACTTC	CASSTRDRGTYEQYF
TRBV7-6	TRBJ2-5	-	-	TGTGCCAGCAGCTGGAGGGGAGAGACCCAGTACTTC	CASSWRGETQYF
TRBV15	TRBJ2-3	few	TRBD2	TGTGCCACCAGCAGATCCGGGACTAGCAGAGATACGCAGTATTTT	CATSRSGTSRDTQYF
TRBV3-1	TRBJ2-3	-	TRBD2	TGTGCCAGCAGCCAAGGTACTAGCGGGACAGATACGCAGTATTTT	CASSQGTSGTDTQYF
TRBV11-2	TRBJ2-7	few	TRBD2	TGTGCCAGCAGCTCGCTTCGGGGTCGGGGGGACGAGCAGTACTTC	CASSSLRGRGDEQYF
TRBV28	TRBJ2-7	few	-	TGTGCCAGCAGTTTATTGAACCGGGAGCAGTACTTC	CASSLLNREQYF
TRBV12-3/TRBV12-4	TRBJ2-1	few	-	TGTGCCAGCAGACAGGGTTTTGGGGGTGAGCAGTTCTTC	CASRQGFGGEQFF
TRBV9	TRBJ2-4	-	-	TGTGCCAGCAGCCCCGGACTAGGGGGAAACATTCAGTACTTC	CASSPGLGGNIQYF
TRBV6-2/TRBV6-3	TRBJ2-1	once	-	TGTGCCAGCAGTTACTCTAGCTCTGAGCAGTTCTTC	CASSYSSSEQFF
TRBV5-1	TRBJ2-7	-	TRBD2	TGCGCCAGCAGCTTGGTCGGGGGAGGGCCCCCTAACGAGCAGTACTTC	CASSLVGGGPPNEQYF
TRBV5-4	TRBJ2-7	-	-	TGTGCCAGCAGCTTGGTCGACCGGGCCGCCGAGCAGTACTTC	CASSLVDRAAEQYF
TRBV7-3	TRBJ2-3	-	-	TGTGCCAGCAGCTCCGGGGGCCCCGCGGGGGATACGCAGTATTTT	CASSSGGPAGDTQYF
TRBV4-2	TRBJ2-7	few	-	TGTGCCAGCAGCCAAGGTTTGGGTGAGCAGTACTTC	CASSQGLGEQYF
TRBV12-3/TRBV12-4	TRBJ1-1	-	TRBD1	TGTGCCAGCACCACAGGACAGGGCTCGGATGAAGCTTTCTTT	CASTTGQGSDEAFF
TRBV2	TRBJ2-5	few	-	TGTGCCAGCAAGGCCCGATATATAGAGACCCAGTACTTC	CASKARYIETQYF
TRBV12-3/TRBV12-4	TRBJ2-7	few	-	TGTGCCAGCAGTTTGGCCCTAGTCCGGGAGAAGGACGAGCAGTACTTC	CASSLALVREKDEQYF
TRBV3-1	TRBJ2-3	few	-	TGTGCCAGCAGCCAAGATCCCAGGGGGGATCTCACAGATACGCAGTATTTT	CASSQDPRGDLTDTQYF
TRBV24-1	TRBJ2-1	-	-	TGTGCCTCAGCGAGCTCCTACAATGAGCAGTTCTTC	CASASSYNEQFF
TRBV7-9	TRBJ2-1	few	TRBD2	TGTGCCAGCAGCTCCACGCCGGGACTAGCGGGGGAGCAGTTCTTC	CASSSTPGLAGEQFF
TRBV3-1	TRBJ1-2	-	-	TGTGCCAGCAGCCATGGACCCCCGATGGAAGGCTACACCTTC	CASSHGPPMEGYTF
TRBV10-1	TRBJ1-2	few	-	TGCGCCAGCATTCTCCAACGCTTC	CASILQRF
TRBV7-9	TRBJ2-1	-	TRBD1	TGTGCCAGCAGCTCGTCGGAGACAGGGTACAATGAGCAGTTCTTC	CASSSSETGYNEQFF
TRBV7-2	TRBJ1-5	few	TRBD1	TGTGCCAGCAGCTTAGTGAGGGACAGAGATCAGCCCCAGCATTTT	CASSLVRDRDQPQHF
TRBV7-9	TRBJ2-2	-	-	TGTGCCAGCAGCTTTATCGGGAACACCGGGGAGCTGTTTTTT	CASSFIGNTGELFF
TRBV27	TRBJ2-7	few	TRBD1	TGTGCCAGCAGACCGGGACAGAGCTCCTACGAGCAGTACTTC	CASRPGQSSYEQYF
TRBV24-1	TRBJ2-3	-	-	TGTGCCACCAGACCCAGACAGGCTACAGATACGCAGTATTTT	CATRPRQATDTQYF
TRBV7-9	TRBJ2-1	-	-	TGTGCCGGCAGCCCGGGACTGGGGCACAATGAGCAGTTCTTC	CAGSPGLGHNEQFF
TRBV29-1	TRBJ2-3	-	-	TGCAGCGTTGAACGGGGGTGGTTAGTTACAGATACGCAGTATTTT	CSVERGWLVTDTQYF
TRBV6-2/TRBV6-3	TRBJ2-7	few	-	TGTGCCAGCGGGGACGTTAGCTCCTACGAGCAGTACTTC	CASGDVSSYEQYF
TRBV7-8	TRBJ1-1	few	-	TGTGCCAGCAGTGTATTTCCTCCCGGACCGCGGGACACTGAAGCTTTCTTT	CASSVFPPGPRDTEAFF
TRBV7-9	TRBJ2-3	-	-	TGTGCCAGCAGCTTAGGCCTACGCCCAACCGGAGGGGATACGCAGTATTTT	CASSLGLRPTGGDTQYF